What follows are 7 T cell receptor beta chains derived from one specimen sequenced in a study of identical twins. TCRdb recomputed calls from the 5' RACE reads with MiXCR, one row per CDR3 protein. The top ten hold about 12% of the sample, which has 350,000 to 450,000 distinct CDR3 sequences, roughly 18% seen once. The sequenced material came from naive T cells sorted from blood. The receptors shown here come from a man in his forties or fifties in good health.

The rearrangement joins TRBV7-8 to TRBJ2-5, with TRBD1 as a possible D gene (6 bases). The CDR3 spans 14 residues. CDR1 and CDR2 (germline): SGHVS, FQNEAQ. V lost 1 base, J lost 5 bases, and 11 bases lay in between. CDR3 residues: CASSLGGPKETQYF. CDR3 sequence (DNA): TGTGCCAGCAGCTTAGGGGGGCCAAAGGAGACCCAGTACTTC. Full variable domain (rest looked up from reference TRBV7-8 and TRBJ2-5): GAGVSQSPRYKVAKRGQDVALRCDPISGHVSLFWYQQALGQGPEFLTYFQNEAQLDKSGLPSDRFFAERPEGSVSTLKIQRTQQEDSAVYLCASSLGGPKETQYFGPGTRLLVL.

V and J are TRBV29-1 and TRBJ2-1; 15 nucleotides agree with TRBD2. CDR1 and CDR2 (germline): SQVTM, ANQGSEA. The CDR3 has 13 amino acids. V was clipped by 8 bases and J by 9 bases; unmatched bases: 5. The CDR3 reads CSSTGLAGGEQFF. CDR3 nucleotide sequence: TGCAGCAGCACGGGACTAGCGGGGGGTGAGCAGTTCTTC.

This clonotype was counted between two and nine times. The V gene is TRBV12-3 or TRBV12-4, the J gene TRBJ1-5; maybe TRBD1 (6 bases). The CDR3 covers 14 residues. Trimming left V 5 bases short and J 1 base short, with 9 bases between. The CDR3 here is CASSDQGSNQPQHF. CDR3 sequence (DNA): TGTGCCAGCAGTGACCAGGGGAGCAATCAGCCCCAGCATTTT.

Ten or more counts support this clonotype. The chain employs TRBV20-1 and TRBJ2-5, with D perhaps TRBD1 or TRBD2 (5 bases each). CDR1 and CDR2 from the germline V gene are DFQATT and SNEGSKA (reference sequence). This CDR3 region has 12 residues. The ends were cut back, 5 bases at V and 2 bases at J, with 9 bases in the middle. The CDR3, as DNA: TGCAGTGCTCCATGGGGGCAAGAGACCCAGTACTTC. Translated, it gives CSAPWGQETQYF.

The DNA of the CDR3 is TGTGCCAGCAGTGAAGGCAGGATGTACGAGCAGTACTTC. Encoded protein: CASSEGRMYEQYF. This chain links TRBV2 with TRBJ2-7; D not resolved. The germline V and J ends were trimmed by 1 base and 4 bases, with 8 bases remaining between them. This CDR3 comprises 13 residues. Germline loops: CDR1 SNHLY, CDR2 FYNNEI.

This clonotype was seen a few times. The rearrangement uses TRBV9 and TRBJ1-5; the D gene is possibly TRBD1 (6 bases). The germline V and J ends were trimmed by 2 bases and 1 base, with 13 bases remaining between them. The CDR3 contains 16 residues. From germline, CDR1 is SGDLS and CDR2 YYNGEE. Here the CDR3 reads CASSVNEGGSNQPQHF. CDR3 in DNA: TGTGCCAGCAGCGTCAATGAGGGGGGGAGCAATCAGCCCCAGCATTTT.

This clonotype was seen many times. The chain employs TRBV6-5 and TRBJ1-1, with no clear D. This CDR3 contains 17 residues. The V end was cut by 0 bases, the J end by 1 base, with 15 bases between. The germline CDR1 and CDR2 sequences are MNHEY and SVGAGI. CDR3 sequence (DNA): TGTGCCAGCAGTTACTCATCATTTTCGGGGAGGAACACTGAAGCTTTCTTT. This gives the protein CASSYSSFSGRNTEAFF.